This TCR beta chain was captured by sequencing in a study of shared clonotypes between healthy human individuals. Study observations and caveats: Clonotype sharing among donors, it was expected, would be affected by sequencing depth. Clonotypes not shared had lower generation probabilities than those common to all four donors.

As concerns this clone: Its antigen remains unidentified.

V lost 1 base to trimming and J lost 3 bases; unmatched junction nucleotides: 8. The CDR3 loop spans 18 amino acids. Germline V CDR1 and CDR2: MGHRA, YSYEKL. On sorted subsets, replicate PCRs used about 200 ng DNA, or some 27,000 T cell genomes. Produced via immunoSEQ multiplex PCR; TCRdb's table is partial and in-frame only. Here the sample spans over 2 million clones, approximately 94% being singletons. The naive CD8 population came from CD45RO-negative cells selected for CCR7, without terminally differentiated effector memory CD45RA+ cells. Sequenced sample: naive CD8+ T cells sorted from blood. This receptor was identified in a young man in good health. This chain links TRBV4-1 with TRBJ2-1; 11 positions match TRBD1. The CDR3 bases are TGCGCCAGCAGCCAAGTCCCGGGACAGGGGGTGAACTACAATGAGCAGTTCTTC. Translated, it gives CASSQVPGQGVNYNEQFF.